This T cell receptor (beta chain) was captured by sequencing in a study of T cell changes during pregnancy in multiple sclerosis. Measured with immunoSEQ multiplex PCR; TCRdb has only the in-frame clones, and not every one. Here the sample spans 39,000 or so clones, around 90% being singletons. This material consisted of CD8+ T cells from peripheral blood mononuclear cells, taken after pregnancy. This clonotype was obtained from a female donor with multiple sclerosis, enrolled in a pregnancy study.

CDR3 residues: CASSLVSSSWFYEKLFF. CDR3 coding DNA: TGTGCCAGCAGCTTAGTTAGCAGCTCCTGGTTTTATGAAAAACTGTTTTTT. The V gene is TRBV7-9, the J gene TRBJ1-4; D not resolved. V gave up 1 base and J gave up 6 bases, with 18 bases separating them. The CDR3 is 17 amino acids. The germline V gene has CDR1 SEHNR and CDR2 FQNEAQ (reference sequence).